This TCR beta chain was sequenced during a study of T-cell memory formation after mild COVID-19. The CDR3 runs 15 residues. After removal of 2 bases from V and 4 bases from J, the junction contained 5 bases not matched to a gene. Concerning this clonotype: Its matching antigen is unknown.

Study-level points and caveats: CD4+ bias marked clones expanding day 15 to 37, unlike balanced contracting clones. A subset of responding clones appeared in pre-infection memory, suggesting cross-reactive memory joined.

TCRdb used MiXCR to reprocess the 5' RACE reads, holding one entry per CDR3 protein. The sample records about 360,000 distinct CDR3 sequences, over 13% being singletons. The sample comprised PBMCs or a T cell subset sorted from them (not recorded which). This clonotype was sampled from a man aged 18-30 years who had mild COVID-19 (a few samples of this study predate the infection). Cell type and time point are not known. The chain joins TRBV12-3 or TRBV12-4 to TRBJ2-1, with 7 bases lining up with TRBD1. CDR3 bases: TGTGCCAGCAGTTTATCGCAGGGGGTTTACAATGAGCAGTTCTTC. This sequence encodes CASSLSQGVYNEQFF.